This entry lists 32 T cell receptor beta chains sequenced from one sample in a study of blood T cell repertoires in COVID-19. The method was immunoSEQ multiplex PCR; TCRdb's version includes in-frame clones alone and lacks a portion of them. The data show 150,000 to 200,000 clones, 86% seen once. Material: peripheral blood. The receptors come from a young man with acute or convalescent COVID-19.

The gene calls are TRBV3-1 (or the pseudogene TRBV3-2) and TRBJ1-1, with 9 bases identical to TRBD1. Germline CDR1 and CDR2: LGHDT and YNNKEL (reference sequence). Losses at the gene ends were 2 bases for V and 1 base for J; bases not matched to a gene: 2. CDR3 length equals 15 residues. CDR3 DNA: TGTGCCAGCAGCCAAACAGGGGGCTCGAACACTGAAGCTTTCTTT. Translating it yields CASSQTGGSNTEAFF.

The chain links TRBV7-9 to TRBJ2-3; a possible D gene is TRBD1 (6 bases). Trimming shortened V by 1 base and J by 1 base, and 12 bases separated the two germline ends. There are 16 residues in the CDR3. CDR1 and CDR2 (germline): SEHNR, FQNEAQ (reference sequence). Written as DNA, the CDR3 is TGTGCCAGCAGCTTAGAATGGGCAGGGGGCACAGATACGCAGTATTTT. It encodes CASSLEWAGGTDTQYF.

This clone has a single count. This sequence joins TRBV28 and TRBJ2-1, with 7 bases aligning to TRBD1. This CDR3 has 16 amino acids. Germline values: CDR1 MDHEN, CDR2 SYDVKM. The V segment lost 5 bases and the J segment 4 bases; nucleotides outside the gene matches: 11. The CDR3 nucleotides are TGTGCCAGCAGTCCCCCGGACAGGATGATTTACAATGAGCAGTTCTTC. Translating it yields CASSPPDRMIYNEQFF.

This clone was counted once. The chain carries TRBV15 and TRBJ1-5; 7 bases agree with TRBD1. J was trimmed by 1 base and V by 1 base; bases with no gene match: 7. The CDR3 totals 17 residues. CDR1 is LNHNV, CDR2 YYDKDF, per germline (reference sequence). CDR3 sequence (DNA): TGTGCCACCAGCAGAGTAAGGGGGCAGGGGAGCAATCAGCCCCAGCATTTT. As protein: CATSRVRGQGSNQPQHF.

This clone has only one observation. The chain has TRBV6-5 and TRBJ2-1; 12 bases line up with TRBD2. Germline V CDR1 and CDR2: MNHEY, SVGAGI. This CDR3 is 15 amino acids long. With V trimmed by 6 bases and J by 12 bases, 12 bases remained unmatched. In DNA form, the CDR3 reads TGTGCCAGCAGAAACTCGGCTAGCGGGGGGGCCAGGCAGTTCTTC. It yields the protein CASRNSASGGARQFF.

The chain joins TRBV6-1 to TRBJ2-1; D gene unclear. The CDR3 has 13 residues. In germline, CDR1 is MNHNS, CDR2 SASEGT. V gave up 3 bases and J gave up 5 bases, with 8 bases separating them. The CDR3 loop reads CASSDRYNNEQFF. CDR3 nucleotides: TGTGCCAGCAGTGACCGGTATAACAATGAGCAGTTCTTC.

V is TRBV10-3 and J is TRBJ1-2, with TRBD1 identical over 8 bases. Germline CDR1 is ENHRY and CDR2 is SYGVKD. V shed 2 bases and J 4 bases; nucleotides not matched to a gene: 0. This CDR3 is built from 13 residues. The CDR3 protein is CAISEDRGYGYTF. The CDR3 coding sequence is TGTGCCATCAGTGAGGACAGGGGCTATGGCTACACCTTC.

The J gene is TRBJ2-7, the V gene TRBV19; 8 bases align to TRBD1. The CDR3 is 15 amino acids. J lost 0 bases, V lost 5 bases, and 6 bases had no gene match. Germline CDR1 and CDR2: LNHDA and SQIVND (reference sequence). DNA of the CDR3: TGTGCCAGTAGTGTAGGACAGGGACACTCCTACGAGCAGTACTTC. Protein: CASSVGQGHSYEQYF.

This clone appeared a few times. The chain combines TRBV6-6 with TRBJ1-1; D may be TRBD1 (5 bases). CDR1 and CDR2 (germline): MNHNY, SVGAGI (reference sequence). The CDR3 length is 15 residues. V lost 7 bases and J lost 1, with 16 bases in between. CDR3 sequence reads: CASTETEPQNTEAFF. CDR3 bases: TGTGCCAGCACGGAGACAGAGCCCCAGAACACTGAAGCTTTCTTT.

In its sample, this clone was seen once. V and J are TRBV5-6 and TRBJ2-7; tentative D call: TRBD1 (6 bases). V dropped 0 bases and J dropped 2 bases, with 15 bases sitting between them. The length of the CDR3 is 16 residues. Germline V gene lookup returns CDR1 SGHDT and CDR2 YYEEEE. The CDR3 region has the DNA TGTGCCAGCAGCTTGGATACCTCGGGACAAACCTACGAGCAGTACGTC. This encodes CASSLDTSGQTYEQYV.

J is TRBJ1-2 and V is TRBV6-5; D might be TRBD1 (6 bases). Germline V gene lookup returns CDR1 MNHEY and CDR2 SVGAGI. Trimming cost V 6 bases and J 1 base, with 9 bases left between them. The CDR3 totals 13 residues. CDR3 DNA: TGTGCCAGCAGAAGGACAGATAACTATGGCTACACCTTC. This codes for CASRRTDNYGYTF.

V usage is TRBV7-8 and J usage is TRBJ1-1; TRBD1 matches at 7 bases. Per germline, CDR1 SGHVS and CDR2 FQNEAQ. J was trimmed by 0 bases and V by 6 bases; bases with no gene match: 4. This CDR3 is built from 14 residues. CDR3: CASSLRGMNTEAFF. The DNA of the CDR3 is TGTGCCAGCAGTCTCAGGGGGATGAACACTGAAGCTTTCTTT.

The DNA of the CDR3 is TGTGCCAGCAGCTTATTTAACGGGAACAATGAGCAGTTCTTC. Translation gives CASSLFNGNNEQFF. The rearrangement joins TRBV7-8 to TRBJ2-1; TRBD2 is a possible D gene (5 bases). The CDR3 contains 14 residues. The germline V gene encodes CDR1 SGHVS and CDR2 FQNEAQ. Trimming removed 2 bases at V and 5 bases at J, with 10 bases between. Together with reference TRBV7-8 and TRBJ2-1, the CDR3 gives the full variable domain: GAGVSQSPRYKVAKRGQDVALRCDPISGHVSLFWYQQALGQGPEFLTYFQNEAQLDKSGLPSDRFFAERPEGSVSTLKIQRTQQEDSAVYLCASSLFNGNNEQFFGPGTRLTVL.

This clone came up once. CDR3 amino acids: CAWSGGWGVPYNEQFF. CDR3 bases: TGTGCCTGGAGTGGGGGTTGGGGGGTACCCTACAATGAGCAGTTCTTC. V and J are TRBV30 and TRBJ2-1, with D possibly matching TRBD2 (6 bases). V lost 1 base, J lost 2 bases, and 15 bases lay in between. The V gene's germline CDR1 is GTSNPN and CDR2 SVGIG (reference sequence). This CDR3 spans 16 amino acids.

The J gene is TRBJ2-7, the V gene TRBV20-1, with 9 positions matching TRBD2. Germline-derived CDR1 and CDR2 are DFQATT and SNEGSKA (reference sequence). The J segment lost 4 bases and the V segment lost 3 bases, leaving 7 bases of the junction unmatched. The CDR3 is 14 residues long. CDR3 sequence: CSASPLAGKYEQYV. CDR3 coding DNA: TGCAGTGCTAGTCCTCTAGCGGGGAAATACGAGCAGTACGTC.

The chain carries TRBV30 and TRBJ1-3; 7 nucleotides line up with TRBD1. The V and J ends lost 5 bases and 11 bases, in that order; junction bases with no gene match: 6. The CDR3 has 11 amino acids. Germline V lookup: CDR1 GTSNPN, CDR2 SVGIG (reference sequence). In DNA form, the CDR3 reads TGTGCCTGGGGTGACACAGGGGCCATATATTTT. Translation gives CAWGDTGAIYF.

The chain combines TRBV5-1 with TRBJ1-4; 9 positions match TRBD1. Germline-derived CDR1 and CDR2 are SGHRS and YFSETQ. CDR3 size: 16 residues. Unmatched junction bases numbered 10, after V lost 0 bases and J lost 10 bases. The CDR3 sequence is CASSLGTGEGGGKLFF. CDR3 nucleotides: TGCGCCAGCAGCTTGGGGACAGGGGAAGGAGGTGGAAAACTGTTTTTT.

The chain uses TRBV6-5 and TRBJ1-6; D is unresolved. CDR1 MNHEY and CDR2 SVGAGI come from the germline V gene. The CDR3 spans 16 residues. The ends were cut back, 0 bases at V and 9 bases at J, with 15 bases in the middle. The CDR3 DNA reads as TGTGCCAGCAGTTACTCGGTGGGAGGCCTGGGTTCACCCCTCCACTTT. It is translated as CASSYSVGGLGSPLHF.

The count of this clone is one. The V gene is TRBV12-3 or TRBV12-4, the J gene TRBJ1-1; 8 bases agree with TRBD1. The CDR3 is made up of 13 amino acids. With 7 bases clipped from V and 4 bases from J, the junction kept 5 bases outside the gene matches. In DNA form, the CDR3 reads TGTGCCAGCAACCAAGACAGGGGCACTGAAGCTTTCTTT. This sequence encodes CASNQDRGTEAFF.

The chain joins TRBV19 to TRBJ2-1, with TRBD2 matching over 11 bases. The CDR3 runs to 15 residues. The V segment lost 6 bases and the J segment 6 bases; nucleotides outside the gene matches: 7. Looked up from germline, CDR1 is LNHDA and CDR2 is SQIVND (reference sequence). CDR3 in DNA: TGTGCCAGTAGGCCACTAGCGGGGGACCTCAATGAGCAGTTCTTC. Protein: CASRPLAGDLNEQFF. Combining the CDR3 with reference TRBV19 and TRBJ2-1 gives the whole variable domain DGGITQSPKYLFRKEGQNVTLSCEQNLNHDAMYWYRQDPGQGLRLIYYSQIVNDFQKGDIAEGYSVSREKKESFPLTVTSAQKNPTAFYLCASRPLAGDLNEQFFGPGTRLTVL.

V is TRBV30 and J is TRBJ1-3; a possible D gene is TRBD1 (5 bases). This CDR3 is built from 18 residues. V was trimmed by 6 bases and J by 0 bases, leaving 24 bases between them. Germline CDR1 is GTSNPN and CDR2 is SVGIG (reference sequence). CDR3 loop: CACLTRDSRWSSGNTIYF. Here the CDR3 DNA reads TGTGCCTGCCTAACCAGGGACTCCCGTTGGAGCTCTGGAAACACCATATATTTT.

The J gene is TRBJ2-3, the V gene TRBV7-2, with 12 positions matching TRBD2. V gave up 1 base and J gave up 7 bases; unmatched junction bases: 3. Per germline, CDR1 SGHTA and CDR2 FQGNSA. The CDR3 is made up of 15 amino acids. The CDR3 DNA is TGTGCCAGCAGCTTAGGGACTAGCGGGGTCAATACGCAGTATTTT. It is translated as CASSLGTSGVNTQYF.

The rearrangement links TRBV21-1 to TRBJ1-1. TRBV21-1 constitutes a pseudogene. The CDR3 is 15 residues long. CDR3 DNA: TGTGCCAGCAGCAATTTGGGAGGGACCAACACTGAAGCTTTCTTT. Amino acids: CASSNLGGTNTEAFF.

This clone showed up just once. The CDR3 DNA reads as TGTGCCAGCAGCCAAGAATGGACTAAAAAAGAGACCCAGTACTTC. This encodes CASSQEWTKKETQYF. The V and J genes are TRBV3-1 (or the pseudogene TRBV3-2) and TRBJ2-5, with D tentatively TRBD2 (6 bases). V was cut by 0 bases and J by 3 bases, with 11 bases left in between. Germline-derived CDR1 and CDR2 are LGHDT and YNNKEL (reference sequence). The CDR3 spans 15 residues.

The gene calls are TRBV19 and TRBJ2-4, with D possibly matching TRBD1 (5 bases). The CDR3 has 16 residues. The germline gives CDR1 LNHDA, CDR2 SQIVND (reference sequence). Trimming shortened V by 3 bases and J by 3 bases, and 15 bases separated the two germline ends. CDR3 sequence: CASSMGWGLGKNIQYF. CDR3 nucleotides: TGTGCCAGTAGTATGGGGTGGGGCTTAGGCAAAAACATTCAGTACTTC.

The V and J genes are TRBV19 and TRBJ2-3, with 11 bases matching TRBD1. CDR1 is LNHDA, CDR2 SQIVND, per germline (reference sequence). This CDR3 contains 14 residues. V lost 8 bases to trimming and J lost 6 bases; unmatched junction nucleotides: 7. The chain's CDR3 is CASAGTGGWDTQYF. The CDR3 DNA is TGTGCCAGTGCCGGGACAGGGGGTTGGGATACGCAGTATTTT.

For the CDR3, the DNA is TGTGCCAGCAGCCCCATCGGGGGGGCCGTAGGGTATGGCTACACCTTC. It translates to CASSPIGGAVGYGYTF. V gene TRBV9 combines with J gene TRBJ1-2; weak D call: TRBD1 (6 bases). The V end lost 4 bases, the J end lost 5 bases, and 21 bases lay between the germline ends. The germline gives CDR1 SGDLS, CDR2 YYNGEE. The length of the CDR3 is 16 residues. Supplemented by reference TRBV9 and TRBJ1-2, the full variable domain reads DSGVTQTPKHLITATGQRVTLRCSPRSGDLSVYWYQQSLDQGLQFLIQYYNGEERAKGNILERFSAQQFPDLHSELNLSSLELGDSALYFCASSPIGGAVGYGYTFGSGTRLTVV.

J is TRBJ2-2 and V is TRBV5-1, with a weak D call TRBD1 (6 bases). The CDR3 sequence is 17 residues long. Per germline, CDR1 SGHRS and CDR2 YFSETQ. V lost 0 bases to trimming and J lost 1 base, with 13 bases between them. Written as DNA, the CDR3 is TGCGCCAGCAGCTTGGCCGGTTGGGGACAGAACACCGGGGAGCTGTTTTTT. This translates into CASSLAGWGQNTGELFF.

The V and J genes are TRBV4-2 and TRBJ2-3, with 7 bases fitting TRBD1. J lost 1 base, V lost 1 base, and 8 bases had no gene match. This CDR3 contains 17 residues. Germline loops: CDR1 LGHNA, CDR2 YNFKEQ. CDR3 sequence (DNA): TGTGCCAGCAGCCAAGGCCAAACAGGGGCCCGCACAGATACGCAGTATTTT. Protein product: CASSQGQTGARTDTQYF.

This rearrangement joins TRBV5-4 to TRBJ2-1; tentative D call: TRBD2 (7 bases). CDR1 and CDR2 (germline): SGHNT, YYREEE (reference sequence). The CDR3 runs 15 residues. Trimming pared 4 bases from V and 4 bases from J, leaving 15 bases between. The CDR3 DNA reads TGTGCCAGCAGCCACTCACAGGGAGGGTACAATGAGCAGTTCTTC. It is translated as CASSHSQGGYNEQFF.

The CDR3: CASSLRALAGQETQYF. As DNA, the CDR3 is TGTGCCAGCAGCTTAAGGGCGCTAGCGGGGCAAGAGACCCAGTACTTC. The chain couples TRBV7-7 to TRBJ2-5, with TRBD2 identical over 9 bases. CDR1 and CDR2 (germline): SSHAT, FNYEAQ (reference sequence). V lost 2 bases, J lost 2 bases, and 6 bases stayed unmatched. This CDR3 has 16 residues.

This chain links TRBV7-8 with TRBJ2-1, with 7 bases lining up with TRBD1. This CDR3 is 11 amino acids long. Germline assignment: CDR1 SGHVS and CDR2 FQNEAQ. With 6 bases clipped from V and 14 bases from J, the junction kept 7 bases outside the gene matches. Here the CDR3 DNA reads TGTGCCAGCAGTCCCGGACAGGAGGAGTTCTTC. This encodes CASSPGQEEFF.